The clone carrying this T cell receptor beta chain was found many times. Its antigen is undetermined. V was pared by 5 bases and J by 0 bases, with 4 bases of the junction left unmatched. This CDR3 is built from 16 residues. Looked up from germline, CDR1 is SGHAT and CDR2 is FQNNGV. Individually, cDNA molecules had unique molecular identifiers attached to them. TCRdb reprocessed the 5' RACE reads with MiXCR, giving one entry per CDR3 protein. The data contain tens of thousands of distinct CDR3 sequences, roughly 6.6% of them singletons. This sample is part of a study of early T cells in non-severe SARS-CoV-2 infection. Study overall: From unsorted whole blood, bulk RNA was sequenced, and the chains remained unpaired. Study-wide points: The study's VDJdb matching favored anti-spike CD8 responses and missed private and CD4 specificities.

Material for sequencing was whole blood. The receptor was isolated from an adult who was a healthcare worker with PCR-confirmed SARS-CoV-2 infection or an uninfected control (not recorded which). The chain is built from TRBV11-2 and TRBJ2-3; the match to TRBD2 covers 11 bases. For the CDR3, the DNA is TGTGCCAGCAGCCTCACTAGCGGGGGTAGCACAGATACGCAGTATTTT. Residues: CASSLTSGGSTDTQYF.